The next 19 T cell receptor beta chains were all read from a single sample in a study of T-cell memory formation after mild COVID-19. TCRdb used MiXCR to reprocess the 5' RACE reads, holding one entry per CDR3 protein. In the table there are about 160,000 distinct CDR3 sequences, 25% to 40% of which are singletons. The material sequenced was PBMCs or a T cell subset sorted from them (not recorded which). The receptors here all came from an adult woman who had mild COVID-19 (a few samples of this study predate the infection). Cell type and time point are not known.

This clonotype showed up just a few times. CDR3 region: CSVGRVAGQSPQSTDTQYF. The CDR3 bases are TGCAGCGTTGGTAGAGTAGCGGGACAATCCCCACAGAGCACAGATACGCAGTATTTT. The chain couples TRBV29-1 to TRBJ2-3; TRBD2 matches 8 bases. J lost 0 bases, V lost 4 bases, and 18 bases had no gene match. The CDR3 extends over 19 amino acids. Germline V CDR1 and CDR2: SQVTM, ANQGSEA.

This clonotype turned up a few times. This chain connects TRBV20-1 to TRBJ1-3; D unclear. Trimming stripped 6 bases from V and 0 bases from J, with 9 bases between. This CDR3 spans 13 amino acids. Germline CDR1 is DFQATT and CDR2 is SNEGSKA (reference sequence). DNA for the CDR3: TGCAGTGCCAACAGTGCCTCTGGAAACACCATATATTTT. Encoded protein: CSANSASGNTIYF.

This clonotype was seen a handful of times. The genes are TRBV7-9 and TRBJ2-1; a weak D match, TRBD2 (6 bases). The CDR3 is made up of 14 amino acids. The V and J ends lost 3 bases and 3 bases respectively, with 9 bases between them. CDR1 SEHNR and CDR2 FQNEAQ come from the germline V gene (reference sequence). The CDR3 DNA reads TGTGCCAGCAGCTTTGGGGGAGGCTACAATGAGCAGTTCTTC. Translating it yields CASSFGGGYNEQFF.

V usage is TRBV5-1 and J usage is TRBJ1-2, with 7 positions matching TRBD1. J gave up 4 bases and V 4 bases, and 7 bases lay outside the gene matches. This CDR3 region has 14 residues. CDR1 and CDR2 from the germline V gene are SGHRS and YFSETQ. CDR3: CASSTGEGSYGYTF. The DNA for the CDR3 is TGCGCCAGCAGCACAGGGGAGGGTAGCTATGGCTACACCTTC.

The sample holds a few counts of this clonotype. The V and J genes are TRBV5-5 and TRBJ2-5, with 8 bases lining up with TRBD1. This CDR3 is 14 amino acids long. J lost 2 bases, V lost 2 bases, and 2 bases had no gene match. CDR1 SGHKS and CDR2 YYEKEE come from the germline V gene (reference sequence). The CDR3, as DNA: TGTGCCAGCAGCTTCACAGGGGGTCAAGAGACCCAGTACTTC. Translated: CASSFTGGQETQYF.

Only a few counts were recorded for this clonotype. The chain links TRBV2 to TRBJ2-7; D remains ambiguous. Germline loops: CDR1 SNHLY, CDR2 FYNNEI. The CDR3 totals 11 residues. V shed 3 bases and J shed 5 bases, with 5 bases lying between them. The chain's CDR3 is CASSDVDEQYF. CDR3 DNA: TGTGCCAGCAGTGACGTAGACGAGCAGTACTTC.

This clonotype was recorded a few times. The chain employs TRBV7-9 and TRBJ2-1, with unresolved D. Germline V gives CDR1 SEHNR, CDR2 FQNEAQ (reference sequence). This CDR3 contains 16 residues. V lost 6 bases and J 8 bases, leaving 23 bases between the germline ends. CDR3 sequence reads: CASRPILSPAFDEQFF. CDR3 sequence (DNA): TGTGCCAGCAGGCCAATCCTGTCCCCTGCTTTTGATGAGCAGTTCTTC.

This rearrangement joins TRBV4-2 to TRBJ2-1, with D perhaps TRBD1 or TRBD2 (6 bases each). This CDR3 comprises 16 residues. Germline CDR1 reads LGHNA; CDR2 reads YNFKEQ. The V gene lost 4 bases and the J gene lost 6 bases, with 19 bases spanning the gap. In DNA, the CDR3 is TGTGCCAGCAGCCCCCGGCTGCGGGACACCTTCAATGAGCAGTTCTTC. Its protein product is CASSPRLRDTFNEQFF.

CDR3 region: CAWSVQGQPQHF. The DNA for the CDR3 is TGTGCCTGGAGTGTACAGGGCCAGCCCCAGCATTTT. V is TRBV30 and J is TRBJ1-5, with D possibly being TRBD1 (6 bases). The V gene's germline CDR1 is GTSNPN and CDR2 SVGIG (reference sequence). The CDR3 runs to 12 residues. V lost 0 bases and J 7 bases, leaving 7 bases between the germline ends.

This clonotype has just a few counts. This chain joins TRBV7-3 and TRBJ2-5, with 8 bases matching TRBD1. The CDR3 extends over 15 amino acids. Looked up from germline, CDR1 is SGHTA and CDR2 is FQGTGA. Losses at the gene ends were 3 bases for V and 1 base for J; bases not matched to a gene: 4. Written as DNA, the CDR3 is TGTGCCAGCAGCTTGGACAGGGCCCCCCAAGAGACCCAGTACTTC. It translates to CASSLDRAPQETQYF.

The CDR3 is CSVGQPMNTQYF. Written as DNA, the CDR3 is TGCAGCGTAGGACAGCCGATGAATACGCAGTATTTT. The V call is TRBV29-1, the J call TRBJ2-3; a possible D gene is TRBD1 (6 bases). Germline V gives CDR1 SQVTM, CDR2 ANQGSEA. Trimming shortened V by 6 bases and J by 7 bases, and 14 bases separated the two germline ends. This CDR3 has 12 amino acids.

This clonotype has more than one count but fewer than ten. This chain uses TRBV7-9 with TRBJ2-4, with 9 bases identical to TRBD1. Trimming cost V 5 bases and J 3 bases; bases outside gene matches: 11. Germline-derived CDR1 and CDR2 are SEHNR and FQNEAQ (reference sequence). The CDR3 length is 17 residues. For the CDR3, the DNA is TGTGCCAGCAGCCCCGGGGGGACAGGGAAAGTCAAAAACATTCAGTACTTC. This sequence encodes CASSPGGTGKVKNIQYF.

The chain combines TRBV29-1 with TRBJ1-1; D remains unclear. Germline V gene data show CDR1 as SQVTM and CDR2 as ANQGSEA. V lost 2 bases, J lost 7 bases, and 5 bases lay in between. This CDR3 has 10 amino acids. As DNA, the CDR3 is TGCAGCGTTGAAACCGTTGAAGCTTTCTTT. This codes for CSVETVEAFF.

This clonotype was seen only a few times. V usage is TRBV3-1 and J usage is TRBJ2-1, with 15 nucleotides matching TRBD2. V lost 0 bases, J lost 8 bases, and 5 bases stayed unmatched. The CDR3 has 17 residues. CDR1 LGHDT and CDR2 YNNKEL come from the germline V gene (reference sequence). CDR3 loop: CASSQDGLAGGLDEQFF. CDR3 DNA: TGTGCCAGCAGCCAAGACGGACTAGCGGGGGGGCTGGATGAGCAGTTCTTC.

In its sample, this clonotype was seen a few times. The CDR3, as DNA: TGTGCCAGCAGCGTTACTAGCGCCGGCGAGCAGTACTTC. This translates into CASSVTSAGEQYF. The chain couples TRBV9 to TRBJ2-7; the match to TRBD2 covers 7 bases. This CDR3 region has 13 residues. V lost 2 bases and J lost 6; bases outside the gene matches: 5. Germline V gene sequence: CDR1 SGDLS, CDR2 YYNGEE.

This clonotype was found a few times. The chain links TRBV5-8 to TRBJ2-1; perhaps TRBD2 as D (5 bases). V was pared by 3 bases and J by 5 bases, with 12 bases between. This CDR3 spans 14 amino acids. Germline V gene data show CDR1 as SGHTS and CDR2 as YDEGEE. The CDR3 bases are TGTGCCAGCAGCTCCTTGGGAGAGAACAATGAGCAGTTCTTC. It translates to CASSSLGENNEQFF.

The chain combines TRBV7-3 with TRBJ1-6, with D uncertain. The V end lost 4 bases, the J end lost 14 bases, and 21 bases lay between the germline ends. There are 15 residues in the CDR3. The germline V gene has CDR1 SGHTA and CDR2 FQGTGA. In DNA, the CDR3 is TGTGCCAGCAGCTCGAAGGCTCGTGTTGTTGGATCCCTCCACTTT. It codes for CASSSKARVVGSLHF. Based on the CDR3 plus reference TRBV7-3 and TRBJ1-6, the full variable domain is GAGVSQTPSNKVTEKGKYVELRCDPISGHTALYWYRQSLGQGPEFLIYFQGTGAADDSGLPNDRFFAVRPEGSVSTLKIQRTERGDSAVYLCASSSKARVVGSLHFGNGTRLTVT.

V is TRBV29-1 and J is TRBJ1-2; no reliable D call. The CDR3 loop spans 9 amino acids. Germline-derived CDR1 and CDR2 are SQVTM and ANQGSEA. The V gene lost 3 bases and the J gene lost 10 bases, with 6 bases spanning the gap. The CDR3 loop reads CSVEGLYTF. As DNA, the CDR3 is TGCAGCGTTGAGGGCCTCTACACCTTC.

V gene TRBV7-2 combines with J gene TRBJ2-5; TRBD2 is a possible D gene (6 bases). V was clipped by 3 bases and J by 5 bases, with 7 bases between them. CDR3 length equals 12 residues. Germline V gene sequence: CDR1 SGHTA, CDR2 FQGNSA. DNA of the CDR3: TGTGCCAGCAGCTTTGGGGGGGAGACCCAGTACTTC. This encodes CASSFGGETQYF.